A single sample is the source of the 31 T cell receptor beta chains below, sequenced in a study of OX40 agonist ivuxolimab in advanced cancers. TCRdb's table, derived via immunoSEQ multiplex PCR, lists solely in-frame clones and lacks some. The sample carries fewer than 120,000 clones, approximately 90% recorded once. Sample: CD4+ or CD8+ T cells sorted from blood, taken in a trial of the OX40 agonist ivuxolimab. The source is an adult with an advanced solid tumor such as melanoma, head and neck, liver or kidney cancer.

This clone occurred once. The rearrangement links TRBV30 to TRBJ1-5, with 7 bases fitting TRBD1. The CDR3 spans 17 residues. Per germline, CDR1 GTSNPN and CDR2 SVGIG (reference sequence). V dropped 0 bases and J dropped 4; count of bases not matched to a gene: 12. CDR3 protein: CAWSVSRSGQANQPQHF. For the CDR3, the DNA is TGTGCCTGGAGTGTATCTCGAAGCGGACAGGCTAATCAGCCCCAGCATTTT.

This clone was counted only a few times. The chain joins TRBV19 to TRBJ2-1; 9 bases are a match to TRBD1. In germline, CDR1 is LNHDA, CDR2 SQIVND (reference sequence). This CDR3 region has 14 residues. The V segment lost 1 base and the J segment 9 bases; nucleotides outside the gene matches: 4. DNA of the CDR3: TGTGCCAGTAGTATAGCGGGACAGGGAGTTGAGCAGTTCTTC. This gives the protein CASSIAGQGVEQFF.

This clone was observed a single time. The J gene is TRBJ2-7, the V gene TRBV11-2; 7 nucleotides line up with TRBD2. J lost 1 base, V lost 1 base, and 1 base had no gene match. This CDR3 has 14 amino acids. Germline CDR1 SGHAT, CDR2 FQNNGV. DNA of the CDR3: TGTGCCAGCAGCTTAGGGGGACTATCCTACGAGCAGTACTTC. Its protein is CASSLGGLSYEQYF.

V and J are TRBV18 and TRBJ1-5; weak D call: TRBD1 (5 bases). CDR3 size: 18 residues. Germline loops: CDR1 KGHSH, CDR2 LQKENI. V lost 3 bases, J lost 7 bases, and 25 bases lay in between. CDR3 sequence reads: CASSPDGAQYRTRQPQHF. The CDR3 DNA reads as TGTGCCAGCTCACCGGACGGGGCGCAATATAGGACTCGGCAGCCCCAGCATTTT.

This chain connects TRBV18 to TRBJ1-2; a possible D gene is TRBD1 (5 bases). The CDR3 contains 13 residues. V gave up 2 bases and J gave up 4 bases, with 8 bases separating them. Germline lookup yields CDR1 KGHSH and CDR2 LQKENI. For the CDR3, the DNA is TGTGCCAGCTCACCAGGCGGGGCCTATGGCTACACCTTC. Translating gives CASSPGGAYGYTF.

The rearrangement uses TRBV5-5 and TRBJ2-7; weak D call: TRBD1 (6 bases). The ends were cut back, 5 bases at V and 0 bases at J, with 15 bases in the middle. CDR3 size: 15 residues. Germline lookup yields CDR1 SGHKS and CDR2 YYEKEE (reference sequence). The CDR3 sequence: CASSPDRRNSYEQYF. CDR3 bases: TGTGCCAGCAGTCCTGACAGGCGAAACTCCTACGAGCAGTACTTC.

The V and J genes are TRBV19 and TRBJ2-7; 7 bases map to TRBD1. Looked up from germline, CDR1 is LNHDA and CDR2 is SQIVND (reference sequence). Trimming took 3 bases from V and 4 from J; bases not matched to a gene: 9. The CDR3 sequence is 15 residues long. CDR3 DNA sequence: TGTGCCAGTAGTATTGACAGGGAGCAGGTTTACGAGCAGTACTTC. As protein: CASSIDREQVYEQYF.

V gene TRBV19 combines with J gene TRBJ2-3; tentative D call: TRBD2 (6 bases). V was shortened by 8 bases and J by 1 base, with 16 bases between the two germline ends. The germline V gene has CDR1 LNHDA and CDR2 SQIVND (reference sequence). The CDR3 is 15 amino acids. CDR3 DNA: TGTGCCAGTCAAGGCTGGCGGGAAGGCACAGATACGCAGTATTTT. Its protein product is CASQGWREGTDTQYF. Full variable domain (remainder filled in from reference TRBV19 and TRBJ2-3): DGGITQSPKYLFRKEGQNVTLSCEQNLNHDAMYWYRQDPGQGLRLIYYSQIVNDFQKGDIAEGYSVSREKKESFPLTVTSAQKNPTAFYLCASQGWREGTDTQYFGPGTRLTVL.

The V gene is TRBV4-2, the J gene TRBJ2-3, with 8 bases matching TRBD2. Germline V lookup: CDR1 LGHNA, CDR2 YNFKEQ. J gave up 6 bases and V 5 bases, and 10 bases lay outside the gene matches. The CDR3 contains 15 residues. This CDR3 reads CASSASGGLGDTQYF. Written as DNA, the CDR3 is TGTGCCAGCAGCGCCTCGGGAGGGCTTGGGGATACGCAGTATTTT.

The rearrangement joins TRBV7-9 to TRBJ1-1; D is undetermined. Germline V gene sequence: CDR1 SEHNR, CDR2 FQNEAQ (reference sequence). Trimming took off 5 bases at V and 4 bases at J, with 11 bases between the two ends. The CDR3 is made up of 13 amino acids. The chain's CDR3 is CASSPLGSTEAFF. CDR3 bases: TGTGCCAGCAGCCCCTTAGGCAGCACTGAAGCTTTCTTT.

V and J are TRBV19 and TRBJ1-1; 8 bases are shared with TRBD1. Germline V gene data show CDR1 as LNHDA and CDR2 as SQIVND (reference sequence). Germline trimming cut 6 bases from V and 4 bases from J; bases unmatched to any gene: 10. The CDR3 sequence is 15 residues long. The CDR3 sequence is CASRRGQGGGTEAFF. The CDR3, as DNA: TGTGCCAGTAGGAGAGGACAGGGCGGCGGCACTGAAGCTTTCTTT. Full variable domain (missing parts from reference TRBV19 and TRBJ1-1): DGGITQSPKYLFRKEGQNVTLSCEQNLNHDAMYWYRQDPGQGLRLIYYSQIVNDFQKGDIAEGYSVSREKKESFPLTVTSAQKNPTAFYLCASRRGQGGGTEAFFGQGTRLTVV.

J is TRBJ2-1 and V is TRBV9; D possibly corresponds to TRBD2 (7 bases). With 0 bases removed from V and 4 bases from J, the gap between germline ends came to 20 bases. The CDR3 loop spans 18 amino acids. The germline CDR1 and CDR2 sequences are SGDLS and YYNGEE. Here the CDR3 reads CASSVVGPGGAGYNEQFF. The CDR3 region has the DNA TGTGCCAGCAGCGTAGTTGGCCCGGGGGGCGCAGGGTACAATGAGCAGTTCTTC.

The chain combines TRBV5-6 with TRBJ1-5; weak D call: TRBD1 (5 bases). The V end lost 4 bases, the J end lost 6 bases, and 8 bases lay between the germline ends. The CDR3 runs 12 residues. Germline V lookup: CDR1 SGHDT, CDR2 YYEEEE. The CDR3 sequence: CASSGHSQPQHF. CDR3 nucleotides: TGTGCCAGCAGCGGACATTCTCAGCCCCAGCATTTT. Variable domain in full (rest from reference TRBV5-6 and TRBJ1-5): DAGVTQSPTHLIKTRGQQVTLRCSPKSGHDTVSWYQQALGQGPQFIFQYYEEEERQRGNFPDRFSGHQFPNYSSELNVNALLLGDSALYLCASSGHSQPQHFGDGTRLSIL.

The genes are TRBV19 and TRBJ2-1; TRBD2 matches at 10 bases. This CDR3 is 14 amino acids long. CDR1 is LNHDA and CDR2 is SQIVND in the germline V gene (reference sequence). V dropped 6 bases and J dropped 4; count of bases not matched to a gene: 3. CDR3 nucleotides: TGTGCCAGTAGAGGACTAGCGGTATACAATGAGCAGTTCTTC. It is translated as CASRGLAVYNEQFF.

This chain links TRBV7-8 with TRBJ2-3; unclear D gene. Germline CDR1 SGHVS, CDR2 FQNEAQ. Trimming left V 5 bases short and J 14 bases short, with 17 bases between. The CDR3 length is 12 residues. The CDR3 nucleotides are TGTGCCAGCAGCCATTTGGCGGAATCCTTGTATTTT. Its translation: CASSHLAESLYF.

This rearrangement joins TRBV30 to TRBJ2-3; TRBD1 is a possible D gene (5 bases). Trimming took 2 bases from V and 4 from J, leaving 7 bases between them. This CDR3 is 12 amino acids long. Germline assignment: CDR1 GTSNPN and CDR2 SVGIG (reference sequence). The CDR3 region is CAWSQGADTQYF. Written as DNA, the CDR3 is TGTGCCTGGAGTCAAGGGGCAGATACGCAGTATTTT.

This chain connects TRBV19 to TRBJ2-2, with 7 bases that match TRBD1. Germline V CDR1 and CDR2: LNHDA, SQIVND (reference sequence). This CDR3 is built from 14 residues. V dropped 4 bases and J dropped 5; count of bases not matched to a gene: 4. CDR3 DNA: TGTGCCAGTAGTAATACAGGGGAAACCGGGGAGCTGTTTTTT. Its translation is CASSNTGETGELFF.

J is TRBJ2-7 and V is TRBV27; 11 positions match TRBD1. Germline V gives CDR1 MNHEY, CDR2 SMNVEV (reference sequence). V gave up 5 bases and J gave up 3 bases; unmatched junction bases: 9. There are 16 residues in the CDR3. This chain's CDR3 is CASSDTPGTGGYEQYF. The CDR3 DNA is TGTGCCAGCAGTGACACCCCCGGGACAGGGGGCTACGAGCAGTACTTC.

J is TRBJ1-1 and V is TRBV6-1, with D tentatively TRBD1 (5 bases). Germline V CDR1 and CDR2: MNHNS, SASEGT. Trimming pared 3 bases from V and 1 base from J, leaving 9 bases between. The CDR3 consists of 14 residues. Here the CDR3 reads CASSEGTANTEAFF. The DNA of the CDR3 is TGTGCCAGCAGTGAGGGGACGGCGAACACTGAAGCTTTCTTT.

The J gene is TRBJ1-3, the V gene TRBV27; D is unresolved. The V gene's germline CDR1 is MNHEY and CDR2 SMNVEV (reference sequence). V was trimmed by 6 bases and J by 1 base, leaving 4 bases between them. There are 12 residues in the CDR3. CDR3 bases: TGTGCCAGCAGGGGATCTGGAAACACCATATATTTT. Amino acid sequence: CASRGSGNTIYF.

The V and J genes are TRBV19 and TRBJ1-1; 7 nucleotides agree with TRBD1. CDR1 is LNHDA, CDR2 SQIVND, per germline (reference sequence). The J segment lost 1 base and the V segment lost 8 bases, leaving 7 bases of the junction unmatched. There are 14 residues in the CDR3. CDR3 bases: TGTGCCAGTCAGACAGGGCCCCAGAACACTGAAGCTTTCTTT. It codes for CASQTGPQNTEAFF.

In the case of this clone: An end of the junction does not agree with germline; a read error may underlie this. The rearrangement joins TRBV7-7 to TRBJ2-2; tentatively, D is TRBD1 (6 bases). This CDR3 region has 16 residues. The germline V gene has CDR1 SSHAT and CDR2 FNYEAQ (reference sequence). In nucleotides, the CDR3 is TGTGCTAGCAGCTTACTAGGGGGAGAAGGGACCGGGGAGCTGTTTTTT. Residues: CASSLLGGEGTGELFF.

The gene calls are TRBV10-3 and TRBJ2-7, with TRBD1 matching over 7 bases. This CDR3 has 14 residues. Per the germline V gene, CDR1 is ENHRY and CDR2 is SYGVKD. V was clipped by 5 bases and J by 3 bases; unmatched bases: 7. The CDR3 sequence: CAISPDRAGYEQYF. In DNA, the CDR3 is TGTGCCATCAGTCCCGACAGGGCAGGCTACGAGCAGTACTTC.

The chain links TRBV15 to TRBJ1-1, with a possible D match to TRBD1 (6 bases). The CDR3 is made up of 16 amino acids. V lost 0 bases and J 0 bases, leaving 11 bases between the germline ends. Germline CDR1 and CDR2: LNHNV and YYDKDF (reference sequence). The CDR3 DNA reads as TGTGCCACCAGCAGAGACCCAGGGGTAATGAACACTGAAGCTTTCTTT. It specifies CATSRDPGVMNTEAFF.

CDR3 region: CASSGLAEANEQFF. CDR3 nucleotides: TGTGCCAGCTCAGGGCTAGCGGAGGCCAATGAGCAGTTCTTC. This chain connects TRBV18 to TRBJ2-1; 7 positions match TRBD2. CDR3 size: 14 residues. V shed 5 bases and J 6 bases; nucleotides not matched to a gene: 7. From germline, CDR1 is KGHSH and CDR2 LQKENI. Combining the CDR3 with reference TRBV18 and TRBJ2-1 gives the whole variable domain NAGVMQNPRHLVRRRGQEARLRCSPMKGHSHVYWYRQLPEEGLKFMVYLQKENIIDESGMPKERFSAEFPKEGPSILRIQQVVRGDSAAYFCASSGLAEANEQFFGPGTRLTVL.

In DNA form, the CDR3 reads TGTGCCAGCAGCCAGGACGGTCGGAGCTCCTACGAGCAGTACTTC. Translation gives CASSQDGRSSYEQYF. The J gene is TRBJ2-7, the V gene TRBV7-9, with D hard to call. The germline gives CDR1 SEHNR, CDR2 FQNEAQ (reference sequence). This CDR3 region has 15 residues. Trimming removed 5 bases from V and 0 bases from J, with 14 bases in between. Full variable domain (rest looked up from reference TRBV7-9 and TRBJ2-7): DTGVSQNPRHKITKRGQNVTFRCDPISEHNRLYWYRQTLGQGPEFLTYFQNEAQLEKSRLLSDRFSAERPKGSFSTLEIQRTEQGDSAMYLCASSQDGRSSYEQYFGPGTRLTVT.

The chain joins TRBV9 to TRBJ1-5; the match to TRBD1 covers 9 bases. Per the germline V gene, CDR1 is SGDLS and CDR2 is YYNGEE. The J segment lost 3 bases and the V segment lost 4 bases, leaving 5 bases of the junction unmatched. The length of the CDR3 is 15 residues. For the CDR3, the DNA is TGTGCCAGCAGCAATAGGACAGGGGTCAATCAGCCCCAGCATTTT. Translated: CASSNRTGVNQPQHF.

The CDR3 DNA reads TGTGCTAGTGGTTCCTCCGGGGGTCTCTCCTACGAGCAGTACTTC. This gives the protein CASGSSGGLSYEQYF. The V gene is TRBV12-5, the J gene TRBJ2-7; maybe TRBD2 (6 bases). This CDR3 comprises 15 residues. Germline assignment: CDR1 LGHNT and CDR2 FRNRAP. V lost 4 bases, J lost 0 bases, and 13 bases lay in between.

J is TRBJ1-2 and V is TRBV7-3; 10 positions agree with TRBD1. Trimming cost V 2 bases and J 7 bases; bases outside gene matches: 13. The CDR3 covers 17 residues. Germline loops: CDR1 SGHTA, CDR2 FQGTGA. DNA for the CDR3: TGTGCCAGCAGCTTATTCCACTCGGGACAGGGGATTGGTGGCTACACCTTC. Encoded protein: CASSLFHSGQGIGGYTF. The full variable domain, completed using reference TRBV7-3 and TRBJ1-2, is GAGVSQTPSNKVTEKGKYVELRCDPISGHTALYWYRQSLGQGPEFLIYFQGTGAADDSGLPNDRFFAVRPEGSVSTLKIQRTERGDSAVYLCASSLFHSGQGIGGYTFGSGTRLTVV.

This chain connects TRBV28 to TRBJ2-6; 7 positions match TRBD1. The CDR3 covers 15 residues. The V and J ends lost 10 bases and 0 bases, in that order; junction bases with no gene match: 6. Looked up from germline, CDR1 is MDHEN and CDR2 is SYDVKM. CDR3 in DNA: TGTGCCACCTCCGACAGGGCCTCTGGGGCCAACGTCCTGACTTTC. It codes for CATSDRASGANVLTF.

The rearrangement joins TRBV7-2 to TRBJ2-7; D is possibly TRBD1 (6 bases). V was trimmed by 6 bases and J by 3 bases, leaving 18 bases between them. This CDR3 has 15 residues. Germline V gene data show CDR1 as SGHTA and CDR2 as FQGNSA. The CDR3 protein is CASSRLRGLGYEQYF. CDR3 DNA sequence: TGTGCCAGCAGTCGACTCAGGGGATTGGGCTACGAGCAGTACTTC.